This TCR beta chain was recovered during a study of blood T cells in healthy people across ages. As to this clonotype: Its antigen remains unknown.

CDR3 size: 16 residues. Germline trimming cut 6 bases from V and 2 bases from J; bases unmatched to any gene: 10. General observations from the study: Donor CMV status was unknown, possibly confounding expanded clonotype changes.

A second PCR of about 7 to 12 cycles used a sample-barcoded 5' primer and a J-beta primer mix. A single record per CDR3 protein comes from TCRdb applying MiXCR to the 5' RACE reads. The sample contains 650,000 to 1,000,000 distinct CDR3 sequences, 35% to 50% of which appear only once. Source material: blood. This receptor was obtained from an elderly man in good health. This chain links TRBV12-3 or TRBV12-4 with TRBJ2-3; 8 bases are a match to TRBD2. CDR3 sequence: CASSYGGAGNTDTQYF. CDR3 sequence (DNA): TGTGCCAGCAGCTACGGGGGGGCGGGAAACACAGATACGCAGTATTTT.